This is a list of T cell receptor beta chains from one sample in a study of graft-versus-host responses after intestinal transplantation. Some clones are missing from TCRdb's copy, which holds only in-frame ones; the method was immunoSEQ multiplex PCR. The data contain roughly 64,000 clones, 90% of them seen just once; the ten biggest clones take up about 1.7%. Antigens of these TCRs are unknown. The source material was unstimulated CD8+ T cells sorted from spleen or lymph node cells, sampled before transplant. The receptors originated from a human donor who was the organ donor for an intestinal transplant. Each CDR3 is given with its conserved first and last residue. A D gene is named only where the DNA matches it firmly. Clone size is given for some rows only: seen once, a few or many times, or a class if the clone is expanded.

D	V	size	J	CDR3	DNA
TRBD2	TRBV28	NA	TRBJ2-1	CASSLADSYNEQFF	TGTGCCAGCAGTCTAGCGGACTCCTACAATGAGCAGTTCTTC
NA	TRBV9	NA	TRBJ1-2	CASSVDGQGNYGYTF	TGTGCCAGCAGCGTAGATGGGCAGGGTAACTATGGCTACACCTTC
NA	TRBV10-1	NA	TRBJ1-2	CASSDQTGNYGYTF	TGCGCCAGCAGTGATCAGACAGGAAACTATGGCTACACCTTC
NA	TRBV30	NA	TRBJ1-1	CAWSVVGGTEAFF	TGTGCCTGGAGTGTAGTGGGGGGCACTGAAGCTTTCTTT
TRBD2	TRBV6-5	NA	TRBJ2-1	CASSYSGLAGGNEQFF	TGTGCCAGCAGTTACTCGGGACTAGCGGGTGGCAATGAGCAGTTCTTC
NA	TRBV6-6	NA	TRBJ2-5	CASSYSTPPGKETQYF	TGTGCCAGCAGTTACTCAACGCCTCCAGGGAAAGAGACCCAGTACTTC
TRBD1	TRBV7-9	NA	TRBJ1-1	CASSRDRVHMNTEAFF	TGTGCCAGCAGCAGAGACAGGGTCCACATGAACACTGAAGCTTTCTTT
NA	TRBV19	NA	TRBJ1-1	CASSIAGFNTEAFF	TGTGCCAGTAGTATAGCGGGATTTAACACTGAAGCTTTCTTT
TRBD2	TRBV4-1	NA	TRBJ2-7	CASSPSGRTYEQYF	TGCGCCAGCAGCCCGAGCGGGAGGACCTACGAGCAGTACTTC
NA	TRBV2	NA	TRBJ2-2	CASLTGPTGELFF	TGTGCCAGCCTAACAGGGCCCACCGGGGAGCTGTTTTTT
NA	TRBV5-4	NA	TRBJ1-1	CASSSGPTGVNTEAFF	TGTGCCAGCAGCTCGGGCCCGACAGGTGTGAACACTGAAGCTTTCTTT
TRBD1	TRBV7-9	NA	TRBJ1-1	CASSFFADRGYTEAFF	TGTGCCAGCAGCTTTTTCGCCGACAGGGGGTACACTGAAGCTTTCTTT
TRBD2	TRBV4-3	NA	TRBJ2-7	CASSQDRSSGAYEQYF	TGCGCCAGCAGCCAAGATAGGTCTAGCGGGGCCTACGAGCAGTACTTC
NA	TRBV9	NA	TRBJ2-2	CASSTGAGTGELFF	TGTGCCAGCAGCACCGGTGCTGGCACCGGGGAGCTGTTTTTT
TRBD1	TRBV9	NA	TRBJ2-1	CASSVRQGFNEQFF	TGTGCCAGCAGCGTAAGACAGGGTTTTAATGAGCAGTTCTTC
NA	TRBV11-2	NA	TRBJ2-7	CASSLERYEQYF	TGTGCCAGCAGCTTAGAGCGCTACGAGCAGTACTTC
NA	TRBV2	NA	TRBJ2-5	CASRGASSLTQYF	TGTGCCAGCAGGGGAGCGAGTTCTCTGACCCAGTACTTC
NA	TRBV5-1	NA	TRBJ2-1	CASSFTGVYNEQFF	TGCGCCAGCAGCTTTACGGGAGTTTACAATGAGCAGTTCTTC
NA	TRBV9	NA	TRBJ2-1	CASSVPGYNEQFF	TGTGCCAGCAGCGTACCCGGGTATAATGAGCAGTTCTTC
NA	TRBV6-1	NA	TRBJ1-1	CASSEWGVTEAFF	TGTGCCAGCAGTGAATGGGGAGTTACTGAAGCTTTCTTT
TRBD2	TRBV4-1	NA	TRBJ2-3	CASSQDLREAPTDTQYF	TGCGCCAGCAGCCAAGATTTGCGGGAGGCCCCCACAGATACGCAGTATTTT
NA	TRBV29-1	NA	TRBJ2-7	CSVDTGSYEQYF	TGCAGCGTTGACACCGGGTCCTACGAGCAGTACTTC
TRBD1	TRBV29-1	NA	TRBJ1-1	CSVEDWLYDRVNTEAFF	TGCAGCGTTGAAGATTGGCTGTACGACAGGGTGAACACTGAAGCTTTCTTT
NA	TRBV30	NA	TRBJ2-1	CAWSVLAGYYSSYNEQFF	TGTGCCTGGAGTGTGTTGGCGGGTTACTACAGCTCCTACAATGAGCAGTTCTTC
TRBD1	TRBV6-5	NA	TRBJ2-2	CASSWDRGTGELFF	TGTGCCAGCAGTTGGGACAGGGGTACCGGGGAGCTGTTTTTT
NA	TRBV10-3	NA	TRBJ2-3	CAISVQGPRAIDTQYF	TGTGCCATCAGTGTTCAGGGGCCTCGGGCAATAGATACGCAGTATTTT
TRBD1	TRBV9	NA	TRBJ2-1	CASSPTGAPYNEQFF	TGTGCCAGCAGCCCGACAGGGGCACCCTACAATGAGCAGTTCTTC
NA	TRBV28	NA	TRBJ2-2	CASSKEFGELFF	TGTGCCAGCAGTAAGGAGTTCGGGGAGCTGTTTTTT
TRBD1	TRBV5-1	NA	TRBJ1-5	CASSWGTGGNQPQHF	TGCGCCAGCAGCTGGGGGACAGGGGGCAATCAGCCCCAGCATTTT
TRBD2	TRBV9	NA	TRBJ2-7	CASSGSGSAYEQYF	TGTGCCAGCAGCGGGAGCGGGAGTGCCTACGAGCAGTACTTC
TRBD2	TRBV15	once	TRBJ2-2	CATSLAGEPTGELFF	TGTGCCACCAGCCTAGCGGGAGAGCCCACCGGGGAGCTGTTTTTT
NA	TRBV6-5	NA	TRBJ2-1	CASSYSSGYYNEQFF	TGTGCCAGCAGTTACTCTAGCGGCTACTACAATGAGCAGTTCTTC
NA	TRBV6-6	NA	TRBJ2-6	CASSYVGPGANVLTF	TGTGCCAGCAGTTACGTGGGCCCTGGGGCCAACGTCCTGACTTTC
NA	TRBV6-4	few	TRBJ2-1	CASSGVAEDEQFF	TGTGCCAGCAGTGGAGTAGCCGAGGATGAGCAGTTCTTC
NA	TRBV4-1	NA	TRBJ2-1	CASSQLERNEQFF	TGCGCCAGCAGCCAGCTTGAGCGGAATGAGCAGTTCTTC
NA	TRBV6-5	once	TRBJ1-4	CASSRPGDNNEKLFF	TGTGCCAGCAGCCGCCCGGGGGATAATAATGAAAAACTGTTTTTT
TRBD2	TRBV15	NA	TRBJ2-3	CATSRTSGTTDTQYF	TGTGCCACCAGCAGAACTAGCGGGACCACAGATACGCAGTATTTT
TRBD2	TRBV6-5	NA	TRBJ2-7	CASSYATGLAGDEQYF	TGTGCCAGCAGTTACGCTACCGGACTAGCGGGAGACGAGCAGTACTTC
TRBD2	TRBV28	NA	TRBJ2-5	CASSPPTSGQETQYF	TGTGCCAGCTCCCCCCCGACTAGCGGTCAAGAGACCCAGTACTTC
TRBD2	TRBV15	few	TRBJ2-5	CATSRKGLAETQYF	TGTGCCACCAGCAGAAAAGGACTAGCTGAGACCCAGTACTTC
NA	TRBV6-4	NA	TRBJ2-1	CASSDSTSNEQFF	TGTGCCAGCAGTGACTCGACTAGCAATGAGCAGTTCTTC
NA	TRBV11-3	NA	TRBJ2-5	CASSLRPQETQYF	TGTGCCAGCAGCCTCAGGCCCCAAGAGACCCAGTACTTC
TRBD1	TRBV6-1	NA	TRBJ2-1	CASSDQWRTGGDEQFF	TGTGCCAGCAGTGACCAATGGAGGACAGGGGGCGATGAGCAGTTCTTC
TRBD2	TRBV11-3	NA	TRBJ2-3	CASSSRTSGTTDTQYF	TGTGCCAGCAGTTCTCGCACTAGCGGCACCACAGATACGCAGTATTTT
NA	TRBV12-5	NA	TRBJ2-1	CASGLDTLAVDEQFF	TGTGCTAGTGGTTTGGACACTCTCGCGGTAGACGAGCAGTTCTTC